This T cell receptor beta chain was recovered during a study of cytomegalovirus exposure and HLA in healthy donors. General observations from the study: Later analysis identified a missense DCLRE1C variant that was linked to TCR beta V- and J-gene trimming.

With regard to this clone: Antigen unknown.

Germline trimming cut 7 bases from V and 3 bases from J; bases unmatched to any gene: 4. The CDR3 runs 13 residues. Germline V gene lookup returns CDR1 LNHDA and CDR2 SQIVND (reference sequence). Amplification used 60 Vbeta primers and 13 Jbeta primers. Sequencing was performed with immunoSEQ multiplex PCR; in TCRdb, only in-frame clones are kept and a portion is missing. Found here are 150,000 to 200,000 clones, 81% of them singletons; the top ten hold approximately 5%. This receptor was identified in a woman aged 18-29 years in good health and CMV-seropositive. The sequenced sample was PBMCs. This chain uses TRBV19 with TRBJ1-1; 8 positions match TRBD1. The CDR3 coding sequence is TGTGCCAGTATCGACAGGGGTGACACTGAAGCTTTCTTT. It is translated as CASIDRGDTEAFF.